The next 17 T cell receptor beta chains were all read from a single sample in a study of shared clonotypes between healthy human individuals. The assay was immunoSEQ multiplex PCR, and TCRdb's table has in-frame clones only and misses some. Of about 2.4 million clones detected, 93% appear once; the ten largest clones hold around 0.4%. Specimen: naive CD4+ T cells from PBMCs. Documented subset: CD45RA+ positively selected. These TCRs come from a man between 18 and 35 years old in good health. Some clones in this sample may be carry-over from other donors' samples.

Note on this clone: The identical CDR3 is also encoded by other nucleotide sequences in the sample. The chain recombines TRBV18 with TRBJ2-7; the D is unclear. Germline V gene lookup returns CDR1 KGHSH and CDR2 LQKENI. The V and J ends lost 3 bases and 2 bases respectively, with 2 bases between them. The CDR3 is 11 residues long. Written as DNA, the CDR3 is TGTGCCAGCTCACCCGCCTACGAGCAGTACTTC. It encodes CASSPAYEQYF.

The rearrangement uses TRBV7-3 and TRBJ2-2; 13 bases are a match to TRBD2. This CDR3 comprises 17 residues. Germline values: CDR1 SGHTA, CDR2 FQGTGA. V shed 5 bases, J shed 6 bases, and the junction held 9 bases outside the gene matches. The CDR3 DNA reads TGTGCCAGCAGCCTTGGGACTAGCGGGATCGTAGCCGGGGAGCTGTTTTTT. The encoded protein is CASSLGTSGIVAGELFF.

This chain links TRBV11-2 with TRBJ2-1, with a tentative D call TRBD2 (6 bases). Germline V gene lookup returns CDR1 SGHAT and CDR2 FQNNGV. With 1 base removed from V and 3 bases from J, the gap between germline ends came to 19 bases. The CDR3 is 18 amino acids. The CDR3 spells CASSLVPSALSYYNEQFF. In DNA, the CDR3 is TGTGCCAGCAGCTTAGTGCCTAGCGCACTCTCCTACTACAATGAGCAGTTCTTC. The whole variable domain, filled in from reference TRBV11-2 and TRBJ2-1, reads EAGVAQSPRYKIIEKRQSVAFWCNPISGHATLYWYQQILGQGPKLLIQFQNNGVVDDSQLPKDRFSAERLKGVDSTLKIQPAKLEDSAVYLCASSLVPSALSYYNEQFFGPGTRLTVL.

Regarding this clone: Distinct nucleotide sequences in the sample also encode this CDR3. The chain links TRBV30 to TRBJ1-5, with D unresolved. The germline V and J ends were trimmed by 1 base and 3 bases, with 7 bases remaining between them. This CDR3 has 13 amino acids. Germline loops: CDR1 GTSNPN, CDR2 SVGIG (reference sequence). CDR3 nucleotide sequence: TGTGCCTGGAGTGCGGGAGTCAATCAGCCCCAGCATTTT. Amino acid sequence: CAWSAGVNQPQHF.

The V gene is TRBV28, the J gene TRBJ1-2; D not certain. The germline gives CDR1 MDHEN, CDR2 SYDVKM. Trimming removed 5 bases from V and 9 bases from J, with 19 bases in between. The CDR3 extends over 14 amino acids. CDR3 in DNA: TGTGCCAGCAGTCCCCCCGGCGGTCCGTGGAGCTACACCTTC. Translated, it gives CASSPPGGPWSYTF.

The chain joins TRBV28 to TRBJ2-5; D remains unclear. The CDR3 loop spans 12 amino acids. V was cut by 6 bases and J by 5 bases, with 10 bases left in between. Germline lookup yields CDR1 MDHEN and CDR2 SYDVKM. The CDR3 protein is CASSVHGETQYF. The DNA of the CDR3 is TGTGCCAGCAGCGTACATGGGGAGACCCAGTACTTC. The complete variable domain, with remaining parts taken from reference TRBV28 and TRBJ2-5, reads DVKVTQSSRYLVKRTGEKVFLECVQDMDHENMFWYRQDPGLGLRLIYFSYDVKMKEKGDIPEGYSVSREKKERFSLILESASTNQTSMYLCASSVHGETQYFGPGTRLLVL.

The rearrangement uses TRBV21-1 and TRBJ2-2; the table calls TRBD2, which could not be checked here. TRBV21-1 is a pseudogene segment. This CDR3 is built from 18 residues. The CDR3 sequence: CASSPTGGGRTNTGELFF. DNA of the CDR3: TGTGCCAGCAGCCCCACGGGGGGCGGGAGAACGAACACCGGGGAGCTGTTTTTT.

The chain couples TRBV19 to TRBJ1-5, with D uncertain. The CDR3 length is 13 residues. Trimming took off 8 bases at V and 0 bases at J, with 8 bases between the two ends. CDR1 and CDR2 (germline): LNHDA, SQIVND (reference sequence). The CDR3 DNA is TGTGCCAGTGGACGAAATAGCAATCAGCCCCAGCATTTT. This encodes CASGRNSNQPQHF.

This chain links TRBV5-8 with TRBJ2-1; 9 positions match TRBD2. Per germline, CDR1 SGHTS and CDR2 YDEGEE. The CDR3 length is 11 residues. V lost 7 bases, J lost 10 bases, and 3 bases stayed unmatched. CDR3 loop: CASGGLAEQFF. The CDR3, as DNA: TGTGCCAGCGGAGGACTAGCGGAGCAGTTCTTC.

This clone was seen more than once but under ten times. The chain couples TRBV12-5 to TRBJ1-1; no definite D call. From germline, CDR1 is LGHNT and CDR2 FRNRAP. This CDR3 contains 13 residues. Trimming shortened V by 8 bases and J by 8 bases, and 18 bases separated the two germline ends. DNA for the CDR3: TGTGCTAGTACTGGGTCCAGTTTTGGAGAAGCTTTCTTT. Translating it yields CASTGSSFGEAFF.

The rearrangement uses TRBV6-1 and TRBJ2-5; D call uncertain. The V and J ends lost 3 bases and 5 bases respectively, with 13 bases between them. The CDR3 totals 14 residues. Germline CDR1 reads MNHNS; CDR2 reads SASEGT. The CDR3 spells CASSDQYLWETQYF. Written as DNA, the CDR3 is TGTGCCAGCAGTGATCAGTACCTTTGGGAGACCCAGTACTTC.

The chain recombines TRBV18 with TRBJ2-7; D gene ambiguous. CDR1 and CDR2 from the germline V gene are KGHSH and LQKENI. This CDR3 region has 13 residues. V lost 1 base to trimming and J lost 3 bases, with 7 bases between them. This CDR3 reads CASSPRPDYEQYF. The CDR3, as DNA: TGTGCCAGCTCACCACGGCCCGACTACGAGCAGTACTTC.

This sequence joins TRBV18 and TRBJ2-7, with D maybe TRBD2 (6 bases). V was trimmed by 1 base and J by 5 bases, leaving 15 bases between them. The CDR3 totals 15 residues. Germline values: CDR1 KGHSH, CDR2 LQKENI. The CDR3 loop is CASSPQYGSIHEQYF. In DNA, the CDR3 is TGTGCCAGCTCACCACAGTACGGGAGTATCCACGAGCAGTACTTC.

The chain joins TRBV29-1 to TRBJ1-2; D not certain. Trimming took 0 bases from V and 6 from J, leaving 14 bases between them. The CDR3 totals 14 residues. CDR1 and CDR2 (germline): SQVTM, ANQGSEA. DNA for the CDR3: TGCAGCGTTGAAGATCTTGGAACAATCCATGGCTACACCTTC. Its translation is CSVEDLGTIHGYTF. Full variable domain (remainder filled in from reference TRBV29-1 and TRBJ1-2): SAVISQKPSRDICQRGTSLTIQCQVDSQVTMMFWYRQQPGQSLTLIATANQGSEATYESGFVIDKFPISRPNLTFSTLTVSNMSPEDSSIYLCSVEDLGTIHGYTFGSGTRLTVV.

This rearrangement joins TRBV30 to TRBJ1-1; possible D gene TRBD1, 6 bases. The CDR3 is made up of 13 amino acids. Germline values: CDR1 GTSNPN, CDR2 SVGIG (reference sequence). V was shortened by 4 bases and J by 6 bases, with 15 bases between the two germline ends. CDR3 protein: CAWTGPGGAEAFF. The CDR3 bases are TGTGCCTGGACAGGGCCTGGGGGCGCTGAAGCTTTCTTT.

This chain uses TRBV5-4 with TRBJ1-4; the D is unclear. Germline V gives CDR1 SGHNT, CDR2 YYREEE (reference sequence). V lost 0 bases and J 6 bases, leaving 12 bases between the germline ends. CDR3 length equals 15 residues. The CDR3 protein is CASSLGRSSYEKLFF. The CDR3 bases are TGTGCCAGCAGCTTGGGCAGGAGTTCTTATGAAAAACTGTTTTTT.

The J gene is TRBJ2-1, the V gene TRBV6-6; maybe TRBD2 (6 bases). Germline lookup yields CDR1 MNHNY and CDR2 SVGAGI (reference sequence). The CDR3 is made up of 16 amino acids. V lost 6 bases and J 1 base, leaving 16 bases between the germline ends. In nucleotides, the CDR3 is TGTGCCAGCAGCGGACTGATAGCGGATTCCTACAATGAGCAGTTCTTC. Protein: CASSGLIADSYNEQFF.